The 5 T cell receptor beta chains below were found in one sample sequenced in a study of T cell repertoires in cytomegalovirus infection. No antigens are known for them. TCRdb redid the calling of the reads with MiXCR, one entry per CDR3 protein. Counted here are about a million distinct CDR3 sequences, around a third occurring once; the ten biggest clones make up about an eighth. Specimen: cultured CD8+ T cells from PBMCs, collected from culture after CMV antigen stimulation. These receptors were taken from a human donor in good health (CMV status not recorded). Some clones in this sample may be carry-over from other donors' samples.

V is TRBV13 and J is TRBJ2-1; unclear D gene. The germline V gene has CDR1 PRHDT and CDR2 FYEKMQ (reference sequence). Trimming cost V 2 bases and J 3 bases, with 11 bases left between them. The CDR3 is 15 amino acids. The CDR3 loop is CASSLFRDDYNEQFF. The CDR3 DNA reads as TGTGCCAGCAGCTTATTTAGGGATGACTACAATGAGCAGTTCTTC.

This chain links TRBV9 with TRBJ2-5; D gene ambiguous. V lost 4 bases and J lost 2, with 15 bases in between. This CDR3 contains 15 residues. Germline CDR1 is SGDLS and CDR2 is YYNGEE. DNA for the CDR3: TGTGCCAGCAGCCCCCGGGCCAGCCCACAAGAGACCCAGTACTTC. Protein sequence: CASSPRASPQETQYF.

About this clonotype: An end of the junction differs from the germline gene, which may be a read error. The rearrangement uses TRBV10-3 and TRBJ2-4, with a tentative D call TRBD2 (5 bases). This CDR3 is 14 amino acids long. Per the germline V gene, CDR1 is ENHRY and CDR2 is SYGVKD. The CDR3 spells CAICEEDSKNIQYF. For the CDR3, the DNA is TGTGCCATCTGTGAGGAGGATTCCAAAAACATTCAGTACTTC.

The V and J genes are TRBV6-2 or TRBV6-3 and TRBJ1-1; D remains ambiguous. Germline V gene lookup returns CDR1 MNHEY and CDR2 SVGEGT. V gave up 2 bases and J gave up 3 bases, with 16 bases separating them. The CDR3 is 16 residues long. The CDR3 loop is CASSYLWEGKDTEAFF. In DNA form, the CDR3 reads TGTGCCAGCAGTTACCTGTGGGAGGGTAAGGACACTGAAGCTTTCTTT.

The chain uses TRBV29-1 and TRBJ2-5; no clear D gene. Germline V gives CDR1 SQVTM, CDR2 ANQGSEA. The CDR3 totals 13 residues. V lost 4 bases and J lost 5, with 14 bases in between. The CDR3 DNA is TGCAGCGTTGGAAGTCTAGTCGGGGAGACCCAGTACTTC. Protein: CSVGSLVGETQYF.